The present TCR beta chain was sequenced within a study of cytomegalovirus exposure and HLA in healthy donors (dated by TCRdb to 2016 to 2017). With regard to the full study: According to an earlier analysis of 587 of the donors, about 179 million T cells yielded some 110 million unique TCR beta sequences and about 300 Gb of sequence data. Donor age, sex, ethnicity and CMV serostatus were compiled together with the repertoire data. The study aimed to test whether cataloging public T cell receptors could reveal signatures of past pathogen exposure. Of the 398 genotyped donors, approximately 83% fell in the genetic ancestry cluster associated with self-reported Caucasian donors. Genome-wide SNP genotypes for about 65% of the roughly 700 donors were used in a later genetic analysis, which treated that subset as a discovery cohort. A later analysis re-examined previously published TCR beta repertoires from several hundred donors and added high-resolution HLA genotyping to investigate patterns of TCR occurrence. Class I and class II HLA loci were covered by the typing at four-digit resolution. Among a few hundred genotyped donors of the cohort, an average of 235,054 unique TCR beta nucleotide sequences were sequenced per donor, roughly 18% of them non-productive. The number of typed donors differed by locus: about 620-630 for A, B, C, DRB1 and DQB1; roughly 510 for DQA1; around 580 for DPA1; and approximately 450 for DPB1. An early release covering roughly 640 HLA-typed donors comprised approximately 290 gigabases of sequencing data and roughly 85 million unique TCR sequences. In addition to the first cohort of 650 to 750 subjects, a separate validation cohort of 120 different subjects was used. An earlier analysis of several hundred of the donors applied high-throughput TCR beta sequencing to assess whether each TCR beta V gene segment acted as functional or pseudogenic. The study used immunosequencing to profile the T cell repertoires of several hundred subjects and linked those repertoires to cytomegalovirus serostatus. All discovery cohort repertoires had been generated using a single sequencing platform. To predict cytomegalovirus infection status, the study combined high-throughput TCR immunosequencing, statistical association of individual TCRs with disease status, and machine learning. The later analysis used no new phenotypic data to find candidate immune exposures, relying instead on TCR beta sequences and their occurrence across donors. Because of strong linkage in the cohort, roughly five DR-DQ haplotypes were treated as single units for association and clustering.

On this clone: Its antigen is still unknown. Nothing much larger sits one base from this clone, and base qualities are not available.

The library was produced with the immunoSEQ multiplex PCR assay. For the multiplex PCR, a mixture combining 60 forward primers for TCR Vbeta segments and 13 reverse primers for TCR Jbeta segments was used. The CDR3 region of rearranged TCR beta genes was amplified from genomic DNA by a multiplex PCR assay. On the Illumina HiSeq System, the amplified TCR beta libraries were sequenced as 87-base-pair reads. As for the original processing: A later analysis tallied 75 million to 85 million unique TCR beta chains across the 650 to 750 repertoires, and around 9.9 million of those chains were shared by two or more donors. Raw reads were error-corrected and collapsed into unique sequences with a nearest-neighbor algorithm that merged closely related sequences to remove PCR and sequencing errors. V, D and J gene segments were assigned by aligning CDR3 sequences to IMGT reference sequences. For a sequence to be retained, at least a six-nucleotide match to both a V gene segment and a J gene segment was required. Rearrangements were classified as productive when the CDR3 lacked stop codons and remained in frame with V and J, and all other rearrangements were classified as non-productive. Following IMGT convention, CDR3 was defined as the stretch from the second conserved V-encoded cysteine to the conserved J-encoded phenylalanine. The earlier analysis of 500 to 650 of the donors excluded any sequence lacking an unambiguous match to a single V gene segment. In an earlier analysis of a few hundred of the donors, a V segment was called functional when productive rearrangements were above 56.7%, and segregating when the standard deviation between donors exceeded 5%. A statistical classification framework was built to diagnose cytomegalovirus status from the catalog of TCR beta chain sequences. In a later analysis, V and J genes were assigned by comparing TCR nucleotide sequences against IMGT/GENE-DB human TR gene sequences. In a later analysis, CDR3 sequences and most-parsimonious VDJ recombination scenarios were assigned using the TCRdist pipeline. A later analysis defined each TCR beta chain by its CDR3 amino acid sequence plus V-gene family, and excluded reads lacking a unique V-gene family. As a way to deal with suspected cross-contamination and a sequencing artifact, a later analysis dropped 640 or so nucleotide sequences that were highly shared and had low generation probability. In a later analysis, a clonal expansion index was calculated for each public chain from normalized within-repertoire ranks of inferred template counts. In a later analysis, generation probabilities were computed with a VDJ recombination model fitted to out-of-frame rearrangements, and the resulting probabilities were checked against IGoR. In a later analysis, TCR-TCR, TCR-HLA and TCR-CMV co-occurrence was scored with hypergeometric tests, and a repertoire-size bias correction was applied to TCR pairs. To estimate false discovery rates, a later analysis permuted the HLA or CMV assignments 20 times. In a later analysis, co-occurring TCRs were grouped using DBSCAN, with TCRdist sequence similarity added in when clustering inside HLA-allele-positive subsets. Co-occurrence clustering excluded repertoires with fewer than 30,000 or more than 120,000 public chains, plus five with anomalous nucleotide sharing. TCRdb carries this immuneACCESS record with in-frame sequences only. Its versions omit some clonotypes, under half of them owing to an unresolved V gene in the studies checked, with the rest unexplained. The V and J calls and clone size were taken over from that table, and D and trimming were inferred from the DNA. This sample gives 95,000 to 150,000 clones in total; 81% of them show up just once. 3.5% to 4.5% of the sample goes to the ten largest clones.

What the authors observed across the whole study: It was suggested by the authors that the approach could potentially be generalized to other disease states and immunological phenotypes. Because HLA typing was missing for some donors at each locus, association tests included only the typed subset. In a later analysis, HLA-associated TCR beta chains showed more clonal expansion and lower generation probabilities than non-associated chains that were equally common. According to a later genetic analysis, donors in an Asian-associated ancestry cluster had fewer N-insertions in productive TCRs than the approximately 710-donor mean. A few of the identified cytomegalovirus-associated TCR beta chains were confirmed in vitro to be specific for cytomegalovirus antigens. When HLA alleles, especially DR and DQ, strongly co-occurred, attributing TCR associations to individual alleles was difficult. Presence/absence analyses assumed roughly uniform sequencing depth across donors, an assumption that may not hold. A further reported finding was that TCR beta sequences accurately predicted the HLA-A and HLA-B alleles for most subjects in the first cohort. For the cohort, immune exposure information was limited to CMV serostatus. Across donors, most TCR sequences were observed very rarely, whereas some public TCRs were present in many individuals. The cohort was sequenced for TCR beta chains only, and without alpha or paired-chain data the features that could be detected were limited. Because the 87-base-pair reads could not distinguish some IMGT-functional V segments, including TRBV6-2 and TRBV6-3, those segments were excluded. A cluster of highly shared sequence variants was judged likely to represent a technical artifact of the sequencing pipeline. An earlier analysis of around 600 of the donors showed that most TCR beta V segments appeared in productive rearrangements either about 87% or about 30% of the time, which broadly matched IMGT annotations. In a later analysis, most CMV-associated TCR beta chains were found to appear HLA-restricted, with HLA associations seemingly driven largely by CMV exposure. A total of roughly 160 TCR beta chains were listed by the study as associated with cytomegalovirus. The classifier was reported to diagnose cytomegalovirus status with high specificity and sensitivity in both the original cohort and the validation cohort. Correlated functional status among segregating V segments might be attributable to linkage disequilibrium, but an unknown experimental factor could not be ruled out. A later analysis associated about 17,000 TCR beta sequences with specific HLA alleles at a false discovery rate of 0.05. According to a later analysis, TCR association rates differed among HLA loci, with DRB1 alleles showing the most associated TCRs and HLA-C alleles showing the fewest. In a later genetic analysis, a missense DCLRE1C variant was associated with V-gene and J-gene trimming of TCR beta chains, and the association was replicated in an independent cohort. A later analysis reported that several top co-occurrence clusters appeared linked to parvovirus B19, influenza, CMV and Epstein-Barr virus. Because counts were too low, roughly 17 rarely observed V segments, including chromosome 9 orphons, were left out of the earlier analysis of 587 of the donors.

The cohort was made up of roughly 670 healthy bone marrow donors. At the time of sampling, every cohort member was nominally healthy, though immune exposures that went unrecorded were likely present. The donor was CMV seropositive and was included in the group of 250 to 350 seropositive cohort members. A peripheral blood sample was provided by each donor, and peripheral blood mononuclear cells were used for TCR beta sequencing. The Qiagen DNeasy Blood Extraction Kit was used to extract genomic DNA from the blood cell samples. The CDR3 measures 15 amino acids from cysteine to phenylalanine. Of all the DNA, just the CDR3 is kept, 45 bases in frame from base 1. V and J are truncated by 4 bases and 0 bases respectively, leaving an intervening sequence of 14 bases. CDR1 and CDR2 are read off the germline V gene (reference sequence) as SGHNT and YYREEE.

The chain couples TRBV5-4 to TRBJ2-7; the best D guess is TRBD2, with 6 bases matching. The sequence was collected from a man younger than 35 in good health and CMV-seropositive. Sequencing was performed on PBMCs. The CDR3 is CASSQGTSSSYEQYF. The nucleotide sequence is given as TGTGCCAGCAGCCAAGGGACTTCCAGCTCCTACGAGCAGTACTTC. Extended through the reference TRBV5-4 and TRBJ2-7 proteins, this CDR3 yields the full variable domain: ETGVTQSPTHLIKTRGQQVTLRCSSQSGHNTVSWYQQALGQGPQFIFQYYREEENGRGNFPPRFSGLQFPNYSSELNVNALELDDSALYLCASSQGTSSSYEQYFGPGTRLTVT.